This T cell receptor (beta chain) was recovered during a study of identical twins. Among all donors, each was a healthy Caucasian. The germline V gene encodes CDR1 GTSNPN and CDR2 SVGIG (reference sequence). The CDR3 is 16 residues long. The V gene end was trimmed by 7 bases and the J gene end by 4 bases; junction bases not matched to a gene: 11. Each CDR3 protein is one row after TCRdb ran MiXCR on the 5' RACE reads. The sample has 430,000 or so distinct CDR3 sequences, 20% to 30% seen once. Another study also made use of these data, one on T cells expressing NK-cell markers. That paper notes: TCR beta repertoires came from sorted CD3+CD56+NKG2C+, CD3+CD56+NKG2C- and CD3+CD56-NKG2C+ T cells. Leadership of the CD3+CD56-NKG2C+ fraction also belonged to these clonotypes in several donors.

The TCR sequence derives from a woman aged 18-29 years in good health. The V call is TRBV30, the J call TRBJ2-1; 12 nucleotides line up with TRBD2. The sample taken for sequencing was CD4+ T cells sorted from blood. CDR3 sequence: CASFRTSGDTYNEQFF. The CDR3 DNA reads TGTGCCTCCTTTCGGACTAGCGGGGATACGTACAATGAGCAGTTCTTC.